This TCR beta chain comes out of a study of breast tumors, draining lymph nodes, adjacent tissues (dated by TCRdb to between 2015 and 2016). The study in broad terms: The study compared TCR beta repertoires across tumor, adjacent nontumor tissue and axillary lymph nodes from breast cancer patients. The study was designed to assess the relationships and possible T-cell exchange between tumor, surrounding tissue and draining lymph node repertoires in human breast cancer. Overall study results and their limits: Tumor T-cell repertoires showed less diversity than lymph node repertoires and more diversity than nontumor tissue repertoires, and tumor T-cell repertoires showed preferential V and J gene usage. The conclusion that tumor T cells originate in lymph nodes was framed as consistent with a hypothesis rather than directly demonstrated. The data were considered consistent with most tumor T cells being derived from the lymph node and subsequently expanding within tumor tissue. The similarity between tumor and nontumor tissue repertoires was significantly greater in luminal-like breast cancer than in basal-like breast cancer.

As to this clonotype: This receptor's antigen is unknown. Base quality data are lacking; no much larger clone is found one base away.

The CDR3 spans 19 residues, from the cysteine through the phenylalanine. The entry retains the CDR3 DNA only, 57 bases that are in frame from base 1. According to the germline V gene (reference sequence), CDR1 reads DFQATT and CDR2 reads SNEGSKA. At the junction V is shortened by 3 bases and J by 1 base; bases outside the gene matches: 13. The axillary draining lymph nodes of breast cancer patients were the source of the lymph node samples. These reads were obtained on an Illumina HiSeq 2000. Multiplex PCR amplification was used to generate the TCR beta chain libraries. The amplified TCR beta chain products were analyzed by high-throughput sequencing. TCRdb reran the public reads through fastp at Q25 and MiXCR, keeping productive beta chains. Entries are consolidated by CDR3 protein sequence, retaining the most common genes and DNA. This sample is represented by 170,000 or so distinct CDR3 sequences; approximately 33% of them were singletons. Of the sample, around 4% falls within the top ten clones.

The sequenced material came from axillary lymph node tissue. This sequence originates from a female donor with breast cancer. Some clones in this sample may be carry-over from other donors' samples. Rearrangement joined TRBV20-1 to TRBJ2-3, and TRBD2 aligns with 13 junction nucleotides. The DNA sequence is as follows: TGCAGTGCTAGTGGCGTCCGTGGTGGACTAGCGGGGGGCACAGATACGCAGTATTTT. The translation is CSASGVRGGLAGGTDTQYF.